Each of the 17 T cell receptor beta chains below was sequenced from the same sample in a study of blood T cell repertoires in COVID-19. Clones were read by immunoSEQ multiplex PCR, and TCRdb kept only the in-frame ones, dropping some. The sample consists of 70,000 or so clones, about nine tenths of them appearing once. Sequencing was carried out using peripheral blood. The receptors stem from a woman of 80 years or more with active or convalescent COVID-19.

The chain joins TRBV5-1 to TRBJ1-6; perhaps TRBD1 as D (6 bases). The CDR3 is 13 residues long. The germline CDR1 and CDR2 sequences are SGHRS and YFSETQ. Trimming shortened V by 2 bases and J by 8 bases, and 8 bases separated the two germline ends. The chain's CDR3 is CASSLQGDSPLHF. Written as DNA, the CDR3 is TGCGCCAGCAGCTTACAGGGTGATTCACCCCTCCACTTT.

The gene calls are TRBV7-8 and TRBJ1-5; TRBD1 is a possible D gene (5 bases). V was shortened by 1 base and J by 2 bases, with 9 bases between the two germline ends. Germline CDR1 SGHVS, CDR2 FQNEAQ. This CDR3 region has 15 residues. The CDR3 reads CASSLVAGRNQPQHF. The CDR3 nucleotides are TGTGCCAGCAGCTTAGTAGCGGGGCGCAATCAGCCCCAGCATTTT.

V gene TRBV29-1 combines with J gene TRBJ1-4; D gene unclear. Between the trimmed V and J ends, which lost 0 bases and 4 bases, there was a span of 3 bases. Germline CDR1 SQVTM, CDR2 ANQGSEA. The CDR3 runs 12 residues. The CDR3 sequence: CSVEDSNEKLFF. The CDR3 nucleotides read TGCAGCGTTGAAGACAGTAATGAAAAACTGTTTTTT.

CDR3 nucleotide sequence: TGCGCCAGCAGCTTGGTGGTTGTTGGGCAGGGGACGCAAGAGACCCAGTACTTC. It is translated as CASSLVVVGQGTQETQYF. This chain links TRBV5-1 with TRBJ2-5; D perhaps matches TRBD1 (6 bases). Germline V gives CDR1 SGHRS, CDR2 YFSETQ. V lost 0 bases and J 2 bases, leaving 20 bases between the germline ends. The CDR3 has 18 amino acids.

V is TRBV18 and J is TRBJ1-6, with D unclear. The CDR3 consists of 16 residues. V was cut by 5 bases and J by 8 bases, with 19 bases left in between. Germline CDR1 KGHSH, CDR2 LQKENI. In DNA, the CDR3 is TGTGCCAGCTCATCACGTCACGAAATGGGCGATTCACCCCTCCACTTT. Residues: CASSSRHEMGDSPLHF.

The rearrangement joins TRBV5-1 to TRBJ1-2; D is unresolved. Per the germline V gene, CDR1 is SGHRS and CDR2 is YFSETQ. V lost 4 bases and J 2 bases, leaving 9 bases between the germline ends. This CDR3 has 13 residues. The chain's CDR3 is CASSDPGNYGYTF. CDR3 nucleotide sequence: TGCGCCAGCAGCGACCCCGGGAACTATGGCTACACCTTC.

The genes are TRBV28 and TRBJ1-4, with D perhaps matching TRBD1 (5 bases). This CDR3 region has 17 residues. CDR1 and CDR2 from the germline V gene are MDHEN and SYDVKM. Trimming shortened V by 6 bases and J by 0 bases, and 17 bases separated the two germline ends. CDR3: CASSSRVQPATNEKLFF. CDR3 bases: TGTGCCAGCAGCTCCAGGGTACAGCCTGCAACTAATGAAAAACTGTTTTTT.

CDR3 sequence reads: CASSQDRAGQGWFEKLFF. The CDR3 DNA follows: TGTGCCAGCAGCCAAGATCGGGCCGGCCAGGGATGGTTTGAAAAACTGTTTTTT. The genes are TRBV3-1 (or the pseudogene TRBV3-2) and TRBJ1-4; possibly TRBD1 for D (5 bases). The V gene's germline CDR1 is LGHDT and CDR2 YNNKEL (reference sequence). V was shortened by 0 bases and J by 7 bases, with 21 bases between the two germline ends. The CDR3 has 18 amino acids.

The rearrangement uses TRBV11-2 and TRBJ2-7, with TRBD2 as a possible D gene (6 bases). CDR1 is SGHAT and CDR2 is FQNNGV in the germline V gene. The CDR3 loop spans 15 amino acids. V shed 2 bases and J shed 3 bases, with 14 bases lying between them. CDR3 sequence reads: CASSLNGGGGYEQYF. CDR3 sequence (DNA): TGTGCCAGCAGCTTAAATGGGGGAGGTGGCTACGAGCAGTACTTC.

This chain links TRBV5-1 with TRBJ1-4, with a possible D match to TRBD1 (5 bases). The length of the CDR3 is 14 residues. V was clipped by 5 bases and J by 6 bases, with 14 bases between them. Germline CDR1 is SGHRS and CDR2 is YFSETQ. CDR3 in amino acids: CASSANVGDEKLFF. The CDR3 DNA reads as TGCGCCAGCAGTGCAAATGTAGGGGATGAAAAACTGTTTTTT.

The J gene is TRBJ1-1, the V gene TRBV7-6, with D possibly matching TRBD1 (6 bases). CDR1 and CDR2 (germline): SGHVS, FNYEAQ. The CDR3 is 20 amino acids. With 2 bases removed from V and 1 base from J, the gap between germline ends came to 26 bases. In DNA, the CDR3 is TGTGCCAGCAGCTTACTCCCTCATTTTGAAGGATGGACAGAGAACACTGAAGCTTTCTTT. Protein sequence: CASSLLPHFEGWTENTEAFF.

CDR3 in DNA: TGTGCCAGCAGCGGACTAGCGGGGTCCCAAGAGACCCAGTACTTC. Residues: CASSGLAGSQETQYF. The chain joins TRBV7-7 to TRBJ2-5; TRBD2 agrees at 12 bases. V was clipped by 5 bases and J by 1 base; unmatched bases: 2. This CDR3 contains 15 residues. The germline V gene has CDR1 SSHAT and CDR2 FNYEAQ (reference sequence).

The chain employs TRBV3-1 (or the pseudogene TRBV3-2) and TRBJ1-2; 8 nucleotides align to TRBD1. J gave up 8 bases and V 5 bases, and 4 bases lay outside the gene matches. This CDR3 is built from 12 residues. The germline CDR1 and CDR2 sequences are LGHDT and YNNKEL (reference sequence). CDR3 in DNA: TGTGCCAGCAGCTATGGACAGGGCGGCTACACCTTC. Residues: CASSYGQGGYTF.

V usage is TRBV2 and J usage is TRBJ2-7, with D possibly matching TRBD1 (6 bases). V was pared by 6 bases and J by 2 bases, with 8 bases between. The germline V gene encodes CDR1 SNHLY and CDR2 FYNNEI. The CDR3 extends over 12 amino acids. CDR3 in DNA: TGTGCCAGCAGGGACAGTACCTACGAGCAGTACTTC. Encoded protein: CASRDSTYEQYF.

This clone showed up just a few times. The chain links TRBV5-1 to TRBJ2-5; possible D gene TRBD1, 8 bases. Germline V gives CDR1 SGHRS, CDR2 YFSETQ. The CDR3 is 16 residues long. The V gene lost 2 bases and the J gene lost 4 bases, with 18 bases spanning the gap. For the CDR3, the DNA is TGCGCCAGCAGCTTATCCGGACAGGGCGGGAGAGAGACCCAGTACTTC. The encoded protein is CASSLSGQGGRETQYF.

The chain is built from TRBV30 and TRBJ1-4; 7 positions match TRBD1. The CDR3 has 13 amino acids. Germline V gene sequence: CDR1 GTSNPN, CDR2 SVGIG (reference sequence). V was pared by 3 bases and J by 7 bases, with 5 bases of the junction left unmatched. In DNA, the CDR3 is TGTGCCTGGAGGGGCGGGACAGCTGAAAAACTGTTTTTT. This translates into CAWRGGTAEKLFF.

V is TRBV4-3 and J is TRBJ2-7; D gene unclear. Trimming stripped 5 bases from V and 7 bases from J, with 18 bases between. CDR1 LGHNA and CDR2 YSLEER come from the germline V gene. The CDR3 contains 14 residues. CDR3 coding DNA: TGCGCCAGCAGCTCTTTCGTTGACGGAGATGAGCAGTACTTC. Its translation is CASSSFVDGDEQYF.